These 30 T cell receptor beta chains were all obtained from the same sample, sequenced in a study of identical twins. TCRdb used MiXCR to reprocess the 5' RACE reads, holding one entry per CDR3 protein. The sample has fewer than 250,000 distinct CDR3 sequences; around 10% are singletons. The specimen sequenced was memory (CD45RO+) T cells sorted from blood. Every receptor here comes from a woman aged 18-29 years in good health.

In its sample, this clonotype was seen a few times. V is TRBV20-1 and J is TRBJ2-5; possibly TRBD2 for D (5 bases). Germline lookup yields CDR1 DFQATT and CDR2 SNEGSKA (reference sequence). This CDR3 is built from 14 residues. Trimming took off 0 bases at V and 2 bases at J, with 10 bases between the two ends. The CDR3 loop is CSAREVRTQETQYF. The CDR3 DNA sequence: TGCAGTGCTAGAGAGGTTAGGACTCAAGAGACCCAGTACTTC.

This clonotype was counted many times. V and J are TRBV5-6 and TRBJ1-1; D not certain. In germline, CDR1 is SGHDT, CDR2 YYEEEE. The CDR3 runs to 15 residues. V was pared by 2 bases and J by 1 base, with 12 bases between. The chain's CDR3 is CASSFRSGANTEAFF. In nucleotides, the CDR3 is TGTGCCAGCAGCTTTAGATCGGGAGCGAACACTGAAGCTTTCTTT.

This clonotype has just a few counts. This chain uses TRBV6-1 with TRBJ2-7; 9 nucleotides align to TRBD2. Per germline, CDR1 MNHNS and CDR2 SASEGT. The CDR3 totals 13 residues. V lost 5 bases to trimming and J lost 4 bases; unmatched junction nucleotides: 3. The CDR3 is CASSSGGKYEQYF. CDR3 nucleotides: TGTGCCAGCAGTAGCGGGGGGAAGTACGAGCAGTACTTC.

This clonotype was detected many times. This rearrangement joins TRBV14 to TRBJ2-1; 9 bases fit TRBD2. The CDR3 consists of 16 residues. The germline CDR1 and CDR2 sequences are SGHDN and FVKESK. Unmatched junction bases numbered 8, after V lost 4 bases and J lost 4 bases. The DNA of the CDR3 is TGTGCCAGCAGCCGGGCGGGAGGGATCCCATACAATGAGCAGTTCTTC. It is translated as CASSRAGGIPYNEQFF.

This clonotype was seen repeatedly, ten times or more. The chain carries TRBV5-1 and TRBJ2-1; D gene unclear. Germline lookup yields CDR1 SGHRS and CDR2 YFSETQ. The V end lost 2 bases, the J end lost 9 bases, and 9 bases lay between the germline ends. The CDR3 consists of 12 residues. CDR3 nucleotide sequence: TGCGCCAGCAGCTTATTGGTTACTGAGCAGTTCTTC. This translates into CASSLLVTEQFF.

This chain connects TRBV20-1 to TRBJ2-3; TRBD2 matches at 7 bases. Looked up from germline, CDR1 is DFQATT and CDR2 is SNEGSKA (reference sequence). The CDR3 extends over 15 amino acids. V dropped 2 bases and J dropped 2; count of bases not matched to a gene: 7. The CDR3 nucleotides are TGCAGTGCTAGACCAAGAGCGGGGTTCACAGATACGCAGTATTTT. It is translated as CSARPRAGFTDTQYF.

This clonotype was recorded many times. The rearrangement uses TRBV12-5 and TRBJ2-7; TRBD2 might be the D (5 bases). The germline CDR1 and CDR2 sequences are LGHNT and FRNRAP. This CDR3 comprises 13 residues. Trimming removed 0 bases from V and 6 bases from J, with 9 bases in between. The CDR3 here is CASGLVLGSEQYF. CDR3 sequence (DNA): TGTGCTAGTGGTTTGGTACTTGGGAGCGAGCAGTACTTC. Drawing the rest from reference TRBV12-5 and TRBJ2-7, the complete variable domain is DARVTQTPRHKVTEMGQEVTMRCQPILGHNTVFWYRQTMMQGLELLAYFRNRAPLDDSGMPKDRFSAEMPDATLATLKIQPSEPRDSAVYFCASGLVLGSEQYFGPGTRLTVT.

V usage is TRBV12-3 or TRBV12-4 and J usage is TRBJ1-5; 8 bases are shared with TRBD1. This CDR3 contains 14 residues. The trim removed 2 bases at V and 7 bases at J, leaving 4 bases unmatched. The CDR3 protein is CASSLPGGRQPQHF. In nucleotides, the CDR3 is TGTGCCAGCAGTTTACCAGGGGGCAGGCAGCCCCAGCATTTT.

The gene calls are TRBV7-8 and TRBJ2-3; D remains unclear. This CDR3 region has 16 residues. Trimming took off 2 bases at V and 0 bases at J, with 12 bases between the two ends. Germline-derived CDR1 and CDR2 are SGHVS and FQNEAQ. The CDR3 DNA is TGTGCCAGCAGCTTAAGGAGATCCGCTAGCACAGATACGCAGTATTTT. Its translation is CASSLRRSASTDTQYF. The full variable domain, with the rest looked up from reference TRBV7-8 and TRBJ2-3, is GAGVSQSPRYKVAKRGQDVALRCDPISGHVSLFWYQQALGQGPEFLTYFQNEAQLDKSGLPSDRFFAERPEGSVSTLKIQRTQQEDSAVYLCASSLRRSASTDTQYFGPGTRLTVL.

The genes are TRBV12-3 or TRBV12-4 and TRBJ2-3; perhaps TRBD1 as D (6 bases). The V end was cut by 5 bases, the J end by 3 bases, with 12 bases between. CDR3 length: 14 residues. The CDR3 region is CASSPDRSTDTQYF. In nucleotides, the CDR3 is TGTGCCAGCAGTCCGGACAGAAGTACAGATACGCAGTATTTT.

Many counts were recorded for this clonotype. The chain is built from TRBV18 and TRBJ1-1, with TRBD1 identical over 8 bases. J lost 4 bases, V lost 5 bases, and 6 bases had no gene match. This CDR3 is built from 14 residues. Germline CDR1 is KGHSH and CDR2 is LQKENI. Here the CDR3 DNA reads TGTGCCAGCTCAGGACAGGGAATGGGCACTGAAGCTTTCTTT. Translation: CASSGQGMGTEAFF.

This clonotype was seen a handful of times. The chain couples TRBV7-2 to TRBJ2-7, with 11 bases fitting TRBD1. CDR1 is SGHTA and CDR2 is FQGNSA in the germline V gene. This CDR3 contains 16 residues. J lost 2 bases, V lost 2 bases, and 5 bases had no gene match. The CDR3 DNA reads as TGTGCCAGCAGCTTAAGGGGACAGGGGGGGACCTACGAGCAGTACTTC. Its translation: CASSLRGQGGTYEQYF.

The V and J genes are TRBV2 and TRBJ2-2; TRBD1 or TRBD2 may be the D gene (5 bases each). CDR3 length: 15 amino acids. The V end lost 5 bases, the J end lost 1 base, and 11 bases lay between the germline ends. Germline CDR1 reads SNHLY; CDR2 reads FYNNEI. The CDR3 region is CASSWDERNTGELFF. The CDR3 nucleotides are TGTGCCAGCAGTTGGGACGAAAGGAACACCGGGGAGCTGTTTTTT.

Worth noting for this clonotype: One end of the junction is discordant with germline, which a read error may explain. This chain joins TRBV6-1 and TRBJ1-4, with no clear D. Looked up from germline, CDR1 is MNHNS and CDR2 is SASEGT. This CDR3 comprises 15 residues. CDR3 nucleotides: TGTGCCAGCGGTAAAAAGTCGGGGTACGATGAAAAACTGTTCTTT. It encodes CASGKKSGYDEKLFF.

There are a few counts of this clonotype. The chain links TRBV20-1 to TRBJ2-1, with 8 positions matching TRBD2. V shed 6 bases, J shed 6 bases, and the junction held 7 bases outside the gene matches. Germline V gene lookup returns CDR1 DFQATT and CDR2 SNEGSKA (reference sequence). This CDR3 comprises 13 residues. Written as DNA, the CDR3 is TGCAGTGCGAGCCGGCTAGCGGGCAATGAGCAGTTCTTC. It translates to CSASRLAGNEQFF.

This chain links TRBV5-6 with TRBJ1-2; 7 bases agree with TRBD1. The CDR3 loop spans 14 amino acids. CDR1 SGHDT and CDR2 YYEEEE come from the germline V gene. The junction had 9 bases not matched to a gene; V was cut back by 2 bases and J by 8 bases. CDR3: CASSFPDRPGGYTF. In nucleotides, the CDR3 is TGTGCCAGCAGCTTCCCGGACAGGCCGGGGGGCTACACCTTC.

There are a few counts of this clonotype. The chain has TRBV5-1 and TRBJ2-3, with 11 bases that match TRBD1. The CDR3 loop spans 16 amino acids. V shed 0 bases and J 4 bases; nucleotides not matched to a gene: 4. Germline V gene data show CDR1 as SGHRS and CDR2 as YFSETQ. The CDR3 sequence is CASSLARTGGPDTQYF. CDR3 nucleotide sequence: TGCGCCAGCAGCTTGGCCCGGACAGGGGGCCCAGATACGCAGTATTTT.

The chain joins TRBV5-4 to TRBJ2-3; 10 bases fit TRBD2. The CDR3 covers 13 residues. Germline-derived CDR1 and CDR2 are SGHNT and YYREEE (reference sequence). V lost 8 bases to trimming and J lost 3 bases; unmatched junction nucleotides: 3. The CDR3 protein is CASMTSGTDTQYF. The CDR3 DNA reads TGTGCCAGTATGACTAGCGGGACAGATACGCAGTATTTT.

About this clonotype: Given a much more abundant clone one base away, this may be a read error. The chain's CDR3 is CASSVSIEATDTQYF. The CDR3 DNA follows: TGTGCCAGCAGTGTTTCTATTGAGGCGACAGATACGCAGTATTTT. The rearrangement joins TRBV6-4 to TRBJ2-3, with no clear D. The CDR3 loop spans 15 amino acids. Germline V CDR1 and CDR2: MRHNA, SNTAGT. V shed 4 bases and J shed 3 bases, with 14 bases lying between them.

In this sample, this clonotype turned up a few times. The CDR3 DNA is TGTGCCAGCTCGGAGAACTACGAGCAGTACTTC. This encodes CASSENYEQYF. The chain recombines TRBV18 with TRBJ2-7, with unresolved D. The germline V gene has CDR1 KGHSH and CDR2 LQKENI. Trimming took off 6 bases at V and 3 bases at J, with 6 bases between the two ends. The length of the CDR3 is 11 residues.

The DNA for the CDR3 is TGTGCCAGCCCCCAGGGCCCCTTCGAGCCGGAAGCTTTCTTT. Protein: CASPQGPFEPEAFF. The rearrangement links TRBV6-1 to TRBJ1-1; D is perhaps TRBD1 (5 bases). The V gene's germline CDR1 is MNHNS and CDR2 SASEGT. V was trimmed by 8 bases and J by 8 bases, leaving 21 bases between them. CDR3 length equals 14 residues.

The chain couples TRBV20-1 to TRBJ2-3, with a weak D call TRBD1 (6 bases). Germline V gives CDR1 DFQATT, CDR2 SNEGSKA (reference sequence). CDR3 length equals 15 residues. Trimming took off 3 bases at V and 3 bases at J, with 16 bases between the two ends. The CDR3 DNA sequence: TGCAGTGCTAGTGGACAGTTGACTCTTACAGATACGCAGTATTTT. Its protein is CSASGQLTLTDTQYF.

The sample holds a few counts of this clonotype. The CDR3 loop reads CSARAVGYGYTF. The CDR3 region has the DNA TGCAGTGCTAGAGCAGTCGGCTATGGCTACACCTTC. The chain joins TRBV20-1 to TRBJ1-2; no definite D call. This CDR3 spans 12 amino acids. Germline loops: CDR1 DFQATT, CDR2 SNEGSKA (reference sequence). V was cut by 1 base and J by 4 bases, with 7 bases left in between.

This clonotype showed up just a few times. This chain joins TRBV29-1 and TRBJ2-1; D is possibly TRBD2 (5 bases). The CDR3 is 13 amino acids. Trimming cost V 5 bases and J 2 bases, with 10 bases left between them. From germline, CDR1 is SQVTM and CDR2 ANQGSEA. The DNA of the CDR3 is TGCAGCGTTAGCGGAAATGCCTACAATGAGCAGTTCTTC. Protein: CSVSGNAYNEQFF.

This clonotype was observed at least ten times. The CDR3 DNA sequence: TGCAGCGTTGCACGGCAGGGCTTTTATGGCTACACCTTC. It yields the protein CSVARQGFYGYTF. J is TRBJ1-2 and V is TRBV29-1; possible D gene TRBD1, 5 bases. Germline V gene lookup returns CDR1 SQVTM and CDR2 ANQGSEA. V was trimmed by 4 bases and J by 5 bases, leaving 14 bases between them. The CDR3 loop spans 13 amino acids.

V usage is TRBV7-3 and J usage is TRBJ2-1; the match to TRBD2 covers 12 bases. CDR1 is SGHTA, CDR2 FQGTGA, per germline. With V trimmed by 1 base and J by 7 bases, 11 bases remained unmatched. The CDR3 has 18 residues. The CDR3 coding sequence is TGTGCCAGCAGCTTAAGGGGTGCTAGCGGGGGGGTAATGAATGAGCAGTTCTTC. Encoded protein: CASSLRGASGGVMNEQFF.

The table lists this clonotype with a few counts. V is TRBV20-1 and J is TRBJ1-1; D unresolved. This CDR3 comprises 15 residues. V was shortened by 1 base and J by 0 bases, with 12 bases between the two germline ends. Germline V gene lookup returns CDR1 DFQATT and CDR2 SNEGSKA (reference sequence). The CDR3 coding sequence is TGCAGTGCTAGAGTCGTCCAGTACATGAACACTGAAGCTTTCTTT. Translated, it gives CSARVVQYMNTEAFF.

This clonotype occurred a few times. V usage is TRBV5-4 and J usage is TRBJ2-7; 8 bases agree with TRBD1. The CDR3 extends over 13 amino acids. The V segment lost 4 bases and the J segment 5 bases; nucleotides outside the gene matches: 5. Germline CDR1 reads SGHNT; CDR2 reads YYREEE (reference sequence). CDR3 region: CASSRDRGHEQYF. As DNA, the CDR3 is TGTGCCAGCAGCCGAGACAGGGGCCACGAGCAGTACTTC. Full variable domain (missing parts from reference TRBV5-4 and TRBJ2-7): ETGVTQSPTHLIKTRGQQVTLRCSSQSGHNTVSWYQQALGQGPQFIFQYYREEENGRGNFPPRFSGLQFPNYSSELNVNALELDDSALYLCASSRDRGHEQYFGPGTRLTVT.

The gene calls are TRBV12-3 or TRBV12-4 and TRBJ1-1, with D uncertain. The CDR3 totals 11 residues. V shed 6 bases and J shed 10 bases, with 12 bases lying between them. The CDR3 bases are TGTGCCAGCAGCCCCCAGTATCTAGCTTTCTTT. This gives the protein CASSPQYLAFF.

The rearrangement joins TRBV2 to TRBJ2-1, with a weak D call TRBD2 (5 bases). This CDR3 is 15 amino acids long. Germline CDR1 reads SNHLY; CDR2 reads FYNNEI. V dropped 0 bases and J dropped 7 bases, with 13 bases sitting between them. The chain's CDR3 is CASSEALREGNEQFF. In nucleotides, the CDR3 is TGTGCCAGCAGTGAAGCGCTGAGGGAAGGTAATGAGCAGTTCTTC.